The 9 T cell receptor beta chains in this list originate from one sample, sequenced in a study of blood T cells in healthy people across ages. Together with a sample-barcoded 5' primer, a J-beta primer mix was included in a second PCR lasting about 6 to 11 cycles. A single record per CDR3 protein comes from TCRdb applying MiXCR to the 5' RACE reads. The sample has more than 1,000,000 distinct CDR3 sequences; almost 25% are singletons. This sample was also put to use in a study of T cells of mothers and their children.

The sample comprised blood. Receptors were obtained from a girl under 10 years old in good health.

This sequence joins TRBV5-6 and TRBJ2-5; 8 bases fit TRBD2. Germline CDR1 SGHDT, CDR2 YYEEEE. The V and J ends lost 6 bases and 3 bases, in that order; junction bases with no gene match: 7. The CDR3 loop spans 14 amino acids. CDR3 region: CASTMNGGEETQYF. The DNA of the CDR3 is TGTGCCAGCACCATGAACGGGGGGGAAGAGACCCAGTACTTC.

The rearrangement joins TRBV29-1 to TRBJ2-1; 12 bases line up with TRBD2. V was pared by 7 bases and J by 4 bases, with 5 bases of the junction left unmatched. The CDR3 length is 14 residues. Looked up from germline, CDR1 is SQVTM and CDR2 is ANQGSEA. In DNA, the CDR3 is TGCAGCGCCACGACTAGCGGGAGTTACAATGAGCAGTTCTTC. This gives the protein CSATTSGSYNEQFF.

This clonotype was seen just once. The rearrangement joins TRBV20-1 to TRBJ1-6; no firm D call. CDR1 is DFQATT and CDR2 is SNEGSKA in the germline V gene (reference sequence). V lost 6 bases to trimming and J lost 5 bases, with 14 bases between them. This CDR3 is built from 14 residues. The CDR3 loop reads CSAHLGDNNSPLHF. CDR3 bases: TGCAGTGCCCATTTAGGCGATAATAATTCACCCCTCCACTTT.

About this clonotype itself: At one of its ends the junction is not consistent with the germline gene, which may arise from a read error. The genes are TRBV15 and TRBJ2-7; D ambiguous. This CDR3 contains 13 residues. Germline CDR1 and CDR2: LNHNV and YYDKDF (reference sequence). The chain's CDR3 is CATNRDNGYEQYF. CDR3 bases: TGTGCCACCAACAGAGATAATGGCTACGAGCAGTACTTC.

The chain is built from TRBV12-3 or TRBV12-4 and TRBJ1-5, with D unresolved. Trimming removed 4 bases at V and 5 bases at J, with 6 bases between. The CDR3 has 12 amino acids. The DNA of the CDR3 is TGTGCCAGCAGTTGGAGGGATCAGCCCCAGCATTTT. Translated, it gives CASSWRDQPQHF.

This clonotype was picked up a small number of times. The rearrangement joins TRBV19 to TRBJ2-4; D is unresolved. This CDR3 has 15 amino acids. Between the trimmed V and J ends, which lost 4 bases and 0 bases, there was a span of 10 bases. CDR1 and CDR2 (germline): LNHDA, SQIVND (reference sequence). CDR3 in amino acids: CASSNEKVAKNIQYF. The CDR3 DNA is TGTGCCAGTAGTAACGAGAAAGTAGCCAAAAACATTCAGTACTTC.

This clonotype was detected only a few times. This chain uses TRBV7-6 with TRBJ2-3, with a weak D call TRBD2 (6 bases). The CDR3 loop spans 13 amino acids. Per the germline V gene, CDR1 is SGHVS and CDR2 is FNYEAQ. The V gene lost 5 bases and the J gene lost 4 bases, with 10 bases spanning the gap. CDR3 in DNA: TGTGCCAGCAGCGGGGGAGGTTCAGATACGCAGTATTTT. Protein sequence: CASSGGGSDTQYF.

V gene TRBV5-1 combines with J gene TRBJ2-5, with D possibly matching TRBD2 (6 bases). The closer fit of TRBJ2-1 to the DNA end suggests the J call may be wrong. The CDR3 length is 18 residues. Germline CDR1 reads SGHRS; CDR2 reads YFSETQ. The CDR3 nucleotides read TGCGCCAGCAGCGCCCCCCCCTCGGGGGTGGAGACTCACAATGAGCAGTTCTTC. Its translation is CASSAPPSGVETHNEQFF.

This clonotype was recorded a few times. V and J are TRBV4-1 and TRBJ2-1, with D perhaps TRBD1 or TRBD2 (5 bases each). Trimming shortened V by 6 bases and J by 5 bases, and 20 bases separated the two germline ends. The germline V gene has CDR1 MGHRA and CDR2 YSYEKL. CDR3 length: 16 residues. CDR3 region: CASREPGTKIDNEQFF. CDR3 sequence (DNA): TGCGCCAGCAGAGAACCCGGGACCAAGATCGACAATGAGCAGTTCTTC.